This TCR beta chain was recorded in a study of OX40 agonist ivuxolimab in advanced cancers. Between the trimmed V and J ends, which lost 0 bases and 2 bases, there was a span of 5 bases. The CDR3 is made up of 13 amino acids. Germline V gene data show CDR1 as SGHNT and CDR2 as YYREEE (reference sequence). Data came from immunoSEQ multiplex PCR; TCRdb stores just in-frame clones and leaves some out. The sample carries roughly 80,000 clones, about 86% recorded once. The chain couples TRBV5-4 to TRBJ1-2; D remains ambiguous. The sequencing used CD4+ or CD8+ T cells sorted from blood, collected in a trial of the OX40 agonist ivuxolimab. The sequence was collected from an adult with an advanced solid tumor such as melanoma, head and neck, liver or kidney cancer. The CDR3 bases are TGTGCCAGCAGCTTGGTACAGAACTATGGCTACACCTTC. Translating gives CASSLVQNYGYTF.